The 21 T cell receptor beta chains listed next were all sequenced from one sample in a study. TCRdb reprocessed the 5' RACE reads with MiXCR, giving one entry per CDR3 protein. The sample has 62,000 or so distinct CDR3 sequences; about 20% are singletons. What was sequenced was memory CD4+ T cells sorted from a lymph node. Described subset: memory CD4+ T cells, CD4+CD45RO+CD25-. The receptors originated from a female donor with breast cancer.

A few counts support this clonotype. The gene calls are TRBV7-2 and TRBJ2-5; D is ambiguous. The CDR3 loop spans 13 amino acids. V was trimmed by 6 bases and J by 5 bases, leaving 13 bases between them. Germline V CDR1 and CDR2: SGHTA, FQGNSA. The CDR3 loop is CASRLRVGETQYF. The DNA for the CDR3 is TGTGCCAGCAGACTTAGGGTGGGCGAGACCCAGTACTTC. Full variable domain (rest looked up from reference TRBV7-2 and TRBJ2-5): GAGVSQSPSNKVTEKGKDVELRCDPISGHTALYWYRQSLGQGLEFLIYFQGNSAPDKSGLPSDRFSAERTGGSVSTLTIQRTQQEDSAVYLCASRLRVGETQYFGPGTRLLVL.

This clonotype has a handful of counts. This chain uses TRBV12-3 or TRBV12-4 with TRBJ2-6, with D possibly being TRBD2 (7 bases). V was clipped by 3 bases and J by 4 bases, with 13 bases between them. This CDR3 has 16 residues. CDR3 coding DNA: TGTGCCAGCAGTTTCATTGCGGGGGCCGGGGCCAACGTCCTGACTTTC. This sequence encodes CASSFIAGAGANVLTF.

This clonotype was seen repeatedly, ten times or more. The chain uses TRBV24-1 and TRBJ2-1; D is unresolved. V was shortened by 4 bases and J by 7 bases, with 7 bases between the two germline ends. This CDR3 comprises 12 residues. Germline assignment: CDR1 KGHDR and CDR2 SFDVKD. CDR3 DNA: TGTGCCACCAGTGACCGGAGAAATGAGCAGTTCTTC. It codes for CATSDRRNEQFF.

This clonotype was counted a few times. The CDR3 DNA reads as TGCAGTGCTAGTAAGGGCGGGGAGTACAATGAGCAGTTCTTC. Its protein product is CSASKGGEYNEQFF. The gene calls are TRBV20-1 and TRBJ2-1; maybe TRBD2 (6 bases). The CDR3 covers 14 residues. Germline assignment: CDR1 DFQATT and CDR2 SNEGSKA (reference sequence). Trimming cost V 3 bases and J 4 bases, with 13 bases left between them.

In its sample, this clonotype was seen a few times. CDR3 in amino acids: CASSFLGAFEQFF. In DNA form, the CDR3 reads TGTGCCAGCAGTTTCTTGGGGGCTTTTGAGCAGTTCTTC. The chain has TRBV12-3 or TRBV12-4 and TRBJ2-1; possible D gene TRBD1, 6 bases. The CDR3 runs to 13 residues. V was pared by 3 bases and J by 9 bases, with 12 bases between.

A few counts support this clonotype. The chain combines TRBV7-9 with TRBJ1-6, with TRBD1 identical over 8 bases. From germline, CDR1 is SEHNR and CDR2 FQNEAQ (reference sequence). V shed 2 bases, J shed 8 bases, and the junction held 2 bases outside the gene matches. This CDR3 region has 14 residues. CDR3: CASSLQGADSPLHF. Here the CDR3 DNA reads TGTGCCAGCAGCTTACAGGGGGCGGATTCACCCCTCCACTTT.

This clonotype was found many times. This chain's CDR3 is CASSLDTGVETQYF. The CDR3 DNA reads TGCGCCAGCAGCTTGGATACAGGGGTAGAGACCCAGTACTTC. The chain combines TRBV5-1 with TRBJ2-5; 7 bases align to TRBD1. Germline V lookup: CDR1 SGHRS, CDR2 YFSETQ. The junction had 3 bases not matched to a gene; V was cut back by 0 bases and J by 4 bases. The CDR3 has 14 residues.

This sequence joins TRBV7-9 and TRBJ2-1; D may be TRBD2 (6 bases). V was pared by 3 bases and J by 8 bases, with 8 bases between. The CDR3 extends over 12 amino acids. Per germline, CDR1 SEHNR and CDR2 FQNEAQ (reference sequence). The CDR3 protein is CASSLEGYEQFF. CDR3 in DNA: TGTGCCAGCAGCTTGGAGGGTTATGAGCAGTTCTTC.

This clonotype was seen a handful of times. The genes are TRBV20-1 and TRBJ1-5; 11 positions agree with TRBD1. The V gene's germline CDR1 is DFQATT and CDR2 SNEGSKA (reference sequence). CDR3 length equals 15 residues. The V and J ends lost 4 bases and 6 bases, in that order; junction bases with no gene match: 8. The CDR3 here is CSATHGTGGIQPQHF. The CDR3 bases are TGCAGTGCTACCCACGGGACAGGGGGGATTCAGCCCCAGCATTTT.

This clonotype turned up a few times. This chain links TRBV12-3 or TRBV12-4 with TRBJ1-1; perhaps TRBD1 as D (5 bases). V gave up 8 bases and J gave up 3 bases, with 10 bases separating them. The CDR3 is 12 residues long. CDR3 amino acids: CASGWGDTEAFF. Here the CDR3 DNA reads TGTGCCAGCGGTTGGGGGGACACTGAAGCTTTCTTT.

This clonotype was seen a handful of times. The genes are TRBV6-2 or TRBV6-3 and TRBJ2-7; maybe TRBD2 (6 bases). The germline V and J ends were trimmed by 7 bases and 4 bases, with 14 bases remaining between them. The length of the CDR3 is 13 residues. CDR1 and CDR2 from the germline V gene are MNHEY and SVGEGT. Here the CDR3 reads CASNWRREYEQYF. For the CDR3, the DNA is TGTGCCAGCAACTGGCGGAGGGAGTACGAGCAGTACTTC.

This clonotype showed up many times. The chain joins TRBV5-1 to TRBJ1-1; possibly TRBD1 for D (5 bases). The CDR3 is 13 residues long. Germline values: CDR1 SGHRS, CDR2 YFSETQ. Deletions cut 4 bases from V and 1 base from J, with 8 bases between. The CDR3 DNA follows: TGCGCCAGCAGCCAACAGGCGAACACTGAAGCTTTCTTT. This encodes CASSQQANTEAFF. Filled out from reference TRBV5-1 and TRBJ1-1, the complete variable domain reads KAGVTQTPRYLIKTRGQQVTLSCSPISGHRSVSWYQQTPGQGLQFLFEYFSETQRNKGNFPGRFSGRQFSNSRSEMNVSTLELGDSALYLCASSQQANTEAFFGQGTRLTVV.

In its sample, this clonotype was seen a few times. V is TRBV29-1 and J is TRBJ1-1; perhaps TRBD1 as D (6 bases). This CDR3 is built from 13 residues. V shed 6 bases and J shed 0 bases, with 11 bases lying between them. Germline V gives CDR1 SQVTM, CDR2 ANQGSEA. Here the CDR3 reads CSVTRGLNTEAFF. The CDR3 DNA follows: TGCAGCGTCACTAGGGGGTTGAACACTGAAGCTTTCTTT.

This sequence joins TRBV20-1 and TRBJ1-2; D remains unclear. Germline assignment: CDR1 DFQATT and CDR2 SNEGSKA (reference sequence). V shed 1 base and J shed 2 bases, with 17 bases lying between them. The CDR3 totals 16 residues. The CDR3 coding sequence is TGCAGTGCTAGAGTTCTGGGATCCCCTGCAAACTATGGCTACACCTTC. This gives the protein CSARVLGSPANYGYTF.

Notes on this clonotype: One junction end does not reproduce the germline sequence, and a read error may be involved. The genes are TRBV7-3 and TRBJ1-5, with 10 positions matching TRBD1. The CDR3 length is 20 residues. Per germline, CDR1 SGHTA and CDR2 FQGTGA. The CDR3 region has the DNA TGTGCCAGCAGCTTAACTTCGACAGGGGGCCGAGCTTATAGCAGTCAGCCCCAGCATTTT. It translates to CASSLTSTGGRAYSSQPQHF.

This chain links TRBV5-1 with TRBJ2-7; D is perhaps TRBD1 (6 bases). This CDR3 is built from 13 residues. Trimming took off 6 bases at V and 6 bases at J, with 16 bases between the two ends. Germline V gene data show CDR1 as SGHRS and CDR2 as YFSETQ. Here the CDR3 reads CASNPQGSFEQYF. For the CDR3, the DNA is TGCGCCAGCAACCCACAGGGTTCTTTCGAGCAGTACTTC. Drawing the rest from reference TRBV5-1 and TRBJ2-7, the complete variable domain is KAGVTQTPRYLIKTRGQQVTLSCSPISGHRSVSWYQQTPGQGLQFLFEYFSETQRNKGNFPGRFSGRQFSNSRSEMNVSTLELGDSALYLCASNPQGSFEQYFGPGTRLTVT.

This clonotype showed up just a few times. A read error may account for a junction end that differs from germline. The V gene is TRBV20-1, the J gene TRBJ1-3; 7 positions match TRBD1. This CDR3 is 12 amino acids long. CDR1 and CDR2 from the germline V gene are DFQATT and SNEGSKA (reference sequence). The CDR3 sequence: CSARKGAYTVYF. The DNA of the CDR3 is TGCAGTGCTAGAAAGGGGGCCTACACCGTATATTTT.

The chain links TRBV9 to TRBJ1-2, with D possibly TRBD1 on 5 matching bases. The CDR3 is made up of 15 amino acids. Germline V gives CDR1 SGDLS, CDR2 YYNGEE. Trimming pared 0 bases from V and 8 bases from J, leaving 17 bases between. The CDR3 is CASSVDSGTNTGYTF. The CDR3 coding sequence is TGTGCCAGCAGCGTAGATTCCGGGACCAACACCGGCTACACCTTC.

For this clonotype: This sequence may be a read error, since a much larger clone differs from it by one base. This chain joins TRBV20-1 and TRBJ2-1; 9 bases align to TRBD2. The V gene end was trimmed by 6 bases and the J gene end by 8 bases; junction bases not matched to a gene: 17. CDR3 length equals 16 residues. Germline lookup yields CDR1 DFQATT and CDR2 SNEGSKA (reference sequence). The CDR3 DNA follows: TGCAGTGCGGTCCACCGACTAGCGGCGGTGGGGGATGAGCAGTTCTTC. Protein sequence: CSAVHRLAAVGDEQFF.

The sample holds many counts of this clonotype. The V gene is TRBV7-2, the J gene TRBJ2-3; D is ambiguous. The V gene's germline CDR1 is SGHTA and CDR2 FQGNSA. Trimming pared 1 base from V and 2 bases from J, leaving 7 bases between. This CDR3 is built from 14 residues. The CDR3 region is CASSLVYVTDTQYF. The DNA for the CDR3 is TGTGCCAGCAGCTTAGTTTACGTCACAGATACGCAGTATTTT.

The CDR3 here is CASSWEPNQPQHF. CDR3 DNA sequence: TGTGCCAGCAGCTGGGAGCCCAATCAGCCCCAGCATTTT. The rearrangement joins TRBV7-9 to TRBJ1-5; D ambiguous. CDR1 is SEHNR, CDR2 FQNEAQ, per germline (reference sequence). The ends were cut back, 4 bases at V and 3 bases at J, with 7 bases in the middle. This CDR3 spans 13 amino acids. The whole variable domain, remainder taken from reference TRBV7-9 and TRBJ1-5, is DTGVSQNPRHKITKRGQNVTFRCDPISEHNRLYWYRQTLGQGPEFLTYFQNEAQLEKSRLLSDRFSAERPKGSFSTLEIQRTEQGDSAMYLCASSWEPNQPQHFGDGTRLSIL.